This T cell receptor (beta chain) is drawn from a study of shared clonotypes between healthy human individuals. This table comes from immunoSEQ multiplex PCR, and its TCRdb copy is limited to in-frame clones, with some not included. This sample yields about 2 million clones, of which 85% to 95% are seen a single time; roughly 1.2% belongs to the top ten. Terminally differentiated effector memory CD45RA+ cells were excluded from the naive CD8 cells, which were CD45RO-negative and positively selected for CCR7. CDR3 length: 15 amino acids. Trimming took off 2 bases at V and 5 bases at J, with 13 bases between the two ends. Germline CDR1 and CDR2: SGHRS and YFSETQ.

This clonotype was sampled from a man between 18 and 35 years old in good health. Sequenced: naive CD8+ T cells sorted from blood. The J gene is TRBJ2-2, the V gene TRBV5-1; D not certain. The CDR3 protein is CASSLPGSETGELFF. For the CDR3, the DNA is TGCGCCAGCAGCTTACCCGGGTCTGAAACCGGGGAGCTGTTTTTT.